This TCR beta chain comes out of a study of OX40 agonist ivuxolimab in advanced cancers. On the study more broadly: Every 2 weeks, patients received ivuxolimab intravenously, dosed at 0.01 to 10 mg/kg.

The table came from immunoSEQ multiplex PCR; TCRdb's copy has only in-frame clones and leaves some out. Of 50,000 to 80,000 clones listed, around 93% were seen once; the top ten hold roughly 0.45%. The CDR3 is made up of 11 amino acids. Germline CDR1 SGHRS, CDR2 YFSETQ. The germline V and J ends were trimmed by 1 base and 5 bases, with 1 base remaining between them. This receptor was identified in an adult with an advanced solid tumor such as melanoma, head and neck, liver or kidney cancer. The sequences come from CD4+ or CD8+ T cells sorted from blood, collected in a trial of the OX40 agonist ivuxolimab. This sequence joins TRBV5-1 and TRBJ2-1; D uncertain. The CDR3 sequence: CASSLNNEQFF. The CDR3 bases are TGCGCCAGCAGCTTGAACAATGAGCAGTTCTTC.